This entry is about one T cell receptor (beta chain). Its specificity is unknown. This record belongs to a study of Ad26.COV2.S vaccination and SARS-CoV-2 variants. Measured with immunoSEQ multiplex PCR; TCRdb has only the in-frame clones, and not every one. Of 430,000 or so clones listed, around 90% are singletons. Treatment defined: about 20 received Ad26.COV2.S at low or high dose, single or two shots; about five received placebo; per-sample allocation not given. Day 63 after the first injection of vaccine or placebo was the sampling time. Study-wide results and limits: Placebo and vaccine recipients had non-spike TCR breadth that was similar.

CDR1 MNHEY and CDR2 SVGAGI come from the germline V gene. Trimming left V 5 bases short and J 4 bases short, with 18 bases between. The CDR3 loop spans 15 amino acids. The J gene is TRBJ2-7, the V gene TRBV6-5; D might be TRBD2 (5 bases). The TCR was taken from a person aged 18-65 years who received the Ad26.COV2.S COVID-19 vaccine or a placebo. Sequenced material: peripheral blood, taken in a trial of Ad26.COV2.S vaccine versus placebo. The DNA of the CDR3 is TGTGCCAGCAGTAACGCAGGCGGGCAAGGGTACGAGCAGTACTTC. Translated: CASSNAGGQGYEQYF.